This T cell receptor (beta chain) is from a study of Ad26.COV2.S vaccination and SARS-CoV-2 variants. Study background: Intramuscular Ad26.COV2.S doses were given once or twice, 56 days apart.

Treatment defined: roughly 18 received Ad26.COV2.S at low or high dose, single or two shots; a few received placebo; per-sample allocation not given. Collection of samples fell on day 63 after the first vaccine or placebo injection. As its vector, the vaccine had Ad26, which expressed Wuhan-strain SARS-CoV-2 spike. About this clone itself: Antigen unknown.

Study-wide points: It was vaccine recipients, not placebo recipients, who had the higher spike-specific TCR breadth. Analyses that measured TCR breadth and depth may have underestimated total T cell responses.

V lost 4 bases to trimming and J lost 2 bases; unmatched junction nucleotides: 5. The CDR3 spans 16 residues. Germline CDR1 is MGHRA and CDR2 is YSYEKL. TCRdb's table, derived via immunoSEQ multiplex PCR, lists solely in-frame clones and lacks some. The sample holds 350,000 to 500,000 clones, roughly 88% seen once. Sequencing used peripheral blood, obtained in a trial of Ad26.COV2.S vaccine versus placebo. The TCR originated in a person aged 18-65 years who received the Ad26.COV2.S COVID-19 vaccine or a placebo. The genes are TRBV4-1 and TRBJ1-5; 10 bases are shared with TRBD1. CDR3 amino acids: CASSPSGTGGNQPQHF. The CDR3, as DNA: TGCGCCAGCAGCCCGTCCGGGACAGGGGGCAATCAGCCCCAGCATTTT.